These 8 T cell receptor beta chains share one sample of origin, sequenced in a study of blood T cell repertoires in COVID-19. The method was immunoSEQ multiplex PCR; TCRdb's version includes in-frame clones alone and lacks a portion of them. The table records about 95,000 clones, approximately 88% of them present only once. The sample consisted of peripheral blood. The origin of the receptors is a woman aged 65 to 85 with acute or convalescent COVID-19.

The chain recombines TRBV6-5 with TRBJ1-4; D may be TRBD1 (5 bases). CDR1 and CDR2 from the germline V gene are MNHEY and SVGAGI. CDR3 length equals 14 residues. The germline V and J ends were trimmed by 6 bases and 7 bases, with 15 bases remaining between them. The CDR3 DNA reads as TGTGCCAGCAGCCCAGGGAGGTTGGTTGAAAAACTGTTTTTT. Its protein product is CASSPGRLVEKLFF.

The chain has TRBV19 and TRBJ2-3, with D tentatively TRBD1 (5 bases). There are 15 residues in the CDR3. Germline CDR1 and CDR2: LNHDA and SQIVND (reference sequence). Trimming stripped 5 bases from V and 4 bases from J, with 16 bases between. CDR3 in amino acids: CASSSQGLRADTQYF. The CDR3, as DNA: TGTGCCAGTAGTTCCCAGGGTCTTAGGGCAGATACGCAGTATTTT.

The chain carries TRBV5-4 and TRBJ1-2; 9 nucleotides align to TRBD1. CDR1 and CDR2 (germline): SGHNT, YYREEE (reference sequence). This CDR3 comprises 12 residues. With 4 bases clipped from V and 7 bases from J, the junction kept 2 bases outside the gene matches. The CDR3 bases are TGTGCCAGCAGCGGGACAGGGTCTGGCTACACCTTC. Protein product: CASSGTGSGYTF.

This sequence joins TRBV28 and TRBJ1-5, with 7 bases identical to TRBD1. The CDR3 runs to 16 residues. CDR1 MDHEN and CDR2 SYDVKM come from the germline V gene. V was clipped by 4 bases and J by 2 bases; unmatched bases: 8. The CDR3 DNA is TGTGCCAGCAGTTCAACACTCGGGACAGGCAATCAGCCCCAGCATTTT. It translates to CASSSTLGTGNQPQHF.

This clone occurred a few times. This chain connects TRBV7-9 to TRBJ1-3; possibly TRBD1 for D (5 bases). The ends were cut back, 5 bases at V and 0 bases at J, with 11 bases in the middle. This CDR3 comprises 15 residues. The germline CDR1 and CDR2 sequences are SEHNR and FQNEAQ (reference sequence). The CDR3 nucleotides read TGTGCCAGCAGCCCGGGACTGAGCTCTGGAAACACCATATATTTT. This sequence encodes CASSPGLSSGNTIYF.

CDR3 protein: CASSVSGGETQYF. The CDR3 DNA reads TGTGCCAGCTCAGTCAGCGGGGGGGAGACCCAGTACTTC. The chain combines TRBV18 with TRBJ2-5, with TRBD2 identical over 9 bases. With V trimmed by 5 bases and J by 5 bases, 3 bases remained unmatched. Germline assignment: CDR1 KGHSH and CDR2 LQKENI. This CDR3 region has 13 residues.

V and J are TRBV25-1 and TRBJ2-4; no reliable D call. Germline assignment: CDR1 MGHDK and CDR2 SYGVNS. Trimming shortened V by 4 bases and J by 10 bases, and 11 bases separated the two germline ends. The CDR3 extends over 12 amino acids. The CDR3 nucleotides are TGTGCCAGCAGTGGCAGCTCGCGGATTCAGTACTTC. It specifies CASSGSSRIQYF.

The rearrangement uses TRBV18 and TRBJ1-2; TRBD1 is a possible D gene (5 bases). The V gene's germline CDR1 is KGHSH and CDR2 LQKENI. The CDR3 contains 14 residues. V was shortened by 1 base and J by 4 bases, with 10 bases between the two germline ends. The CDR3 protein is CASSPLQGGYGYTF. The CDR3 DNA sequence: TGTGCCAGCTCACCACTCCAGGGAGGCTATGGCTACACCTTC.